There are a few counts of the clone carrying this T cell receptor beta chain. The data were obtained in a study of cytomegalovirus exposure and HLA in healthy donors. The wider study: The Caucasian-associated ancestry cluster contained 65% to 85% of the roughly 400 genotyped donors.

Looked up from germline, CDR1 is SQVTM and CDR2 is ANQGSEA. V shed 4 bases and J shed 0 bases, with 16 bases lying between them. The CDR3 is 16 amino acids. PCR amplification relied on 60 Vbeta primers (plus 13 Jbeta primers). Produced via immunoSEQ multiplex PCR; TCRdb's table is partial and in-frame only. In the table there are about 170,000 clones, approximately 84% of which are singletons. Sequenced material: PBMCs. The genes are TRBV29-1 and TRBJ1-3, with D possibly TRBD1 on 6 matching bases. This clonotype originated in a woman between 45 and 65 years old in good health and CMV-seropositive. The CDR3 nucleotides are TGCAGCGTTGCAGGGGCCCAACTGAGCTCTGGAAACACCATATATTTT. This codes for CSVAGAQLSSGNTIYF.